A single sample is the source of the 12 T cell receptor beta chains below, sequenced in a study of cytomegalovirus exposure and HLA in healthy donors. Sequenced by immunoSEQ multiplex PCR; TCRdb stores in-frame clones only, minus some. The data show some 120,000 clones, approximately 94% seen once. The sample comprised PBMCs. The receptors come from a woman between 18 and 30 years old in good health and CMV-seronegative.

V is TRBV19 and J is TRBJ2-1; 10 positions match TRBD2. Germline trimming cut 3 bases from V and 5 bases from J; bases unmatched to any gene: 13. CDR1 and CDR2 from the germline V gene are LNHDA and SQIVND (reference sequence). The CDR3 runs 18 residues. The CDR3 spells CASSISVSSGSDDNEQFF. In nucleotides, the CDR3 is TGTGCCAGTAGTATCTCGGTGTCTAGCGGGAGTGATGACAATGAGCAGTTCTTC.

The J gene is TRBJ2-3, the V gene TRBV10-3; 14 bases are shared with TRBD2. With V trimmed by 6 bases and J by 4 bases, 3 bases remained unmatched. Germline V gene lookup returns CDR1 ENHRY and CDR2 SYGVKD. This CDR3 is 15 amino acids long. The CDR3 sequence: CAIRTSGGEADTQYF. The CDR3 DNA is TGTGCCATCAGGACTAGCGGGGGGGAGGCAGATACGCAGTATTTT.

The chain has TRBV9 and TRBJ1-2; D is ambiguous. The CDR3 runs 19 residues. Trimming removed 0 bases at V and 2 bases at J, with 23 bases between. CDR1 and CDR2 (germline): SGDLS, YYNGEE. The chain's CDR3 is CASSVAGIVVPDLNYGYTF. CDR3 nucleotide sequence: TGTGCCAGCAGCGTAGCCGGGATTGTAGTTCCGGACCTAAACTATGGCTACACCTTC.

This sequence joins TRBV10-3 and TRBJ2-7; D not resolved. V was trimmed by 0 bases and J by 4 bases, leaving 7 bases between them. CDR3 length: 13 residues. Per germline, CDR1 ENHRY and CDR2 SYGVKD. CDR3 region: CAISESVTYEQYF. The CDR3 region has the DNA TGTGCCATCAGTGAGTCGGTCACTTACGAGCAGTACTTC.

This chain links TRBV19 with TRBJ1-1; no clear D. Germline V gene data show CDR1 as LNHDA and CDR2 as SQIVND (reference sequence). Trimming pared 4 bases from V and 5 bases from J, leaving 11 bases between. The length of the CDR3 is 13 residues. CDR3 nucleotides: TGTGCCAGTAGTACCAACCCGGGAACTGAAGCTTTCTTT. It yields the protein CASSTNPGTEAFF. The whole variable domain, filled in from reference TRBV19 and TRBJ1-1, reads DGGITQSPKYLFRKEGQNVTLSCEQNLNHDAMYWYRQDPGQGLRLIYYSQIVNDFQKGDIAEGYSVSREKKESFPLTVTSAQKNPTAFYLCASSTNPGTEAFFGQGTRLTVV.

The CDR3, as DNA: TGCGCCAGCAGCTGGGCCTCCTACAATGAGCAGTTCTTC. Its translation is CASSWASYNEQFF. This chain connects TRBV5-1 to TRBJ2-1, with D hard to call. CDR1 SGHRS and CDR2 YFSETQ come from the germline V gene. Between the trimmed V and J ends, which lost 3 bases and 0 bases, there was a span of 4 bases. CDR3 length: 13 residues.

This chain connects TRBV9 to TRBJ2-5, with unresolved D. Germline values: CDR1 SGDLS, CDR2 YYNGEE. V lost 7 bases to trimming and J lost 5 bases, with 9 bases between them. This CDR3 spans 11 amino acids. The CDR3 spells CASGVGETQYF. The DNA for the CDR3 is TGTGCCAGCGGAGTTGGTGAGACCCAGTACTTC.

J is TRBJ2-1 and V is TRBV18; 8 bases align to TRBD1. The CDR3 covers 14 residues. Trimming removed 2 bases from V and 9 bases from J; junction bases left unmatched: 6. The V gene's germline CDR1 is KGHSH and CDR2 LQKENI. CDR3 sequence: CASSPTGGGSEQFF. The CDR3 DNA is TGTGCCAGCTCACCAACAGGGGGTGGGAGTGAGCAGTTCTTC.

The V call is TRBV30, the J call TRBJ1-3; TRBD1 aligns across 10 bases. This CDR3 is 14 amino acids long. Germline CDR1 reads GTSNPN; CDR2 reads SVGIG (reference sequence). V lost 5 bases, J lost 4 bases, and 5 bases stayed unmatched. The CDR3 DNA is TGTGCCTGGGACAGGGGGCTGAGAGGAAACACCATATATTTT. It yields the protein CAWDRGLRGNTIYF.

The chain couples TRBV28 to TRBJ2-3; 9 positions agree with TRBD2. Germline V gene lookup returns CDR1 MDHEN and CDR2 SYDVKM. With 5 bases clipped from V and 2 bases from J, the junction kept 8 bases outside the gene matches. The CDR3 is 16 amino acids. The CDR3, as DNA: TGTGCCAGCAGTGGCGCTAGCGGGGACGACACAGATACGCAGTATTTT. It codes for CASSGASGDDTDTQYF.

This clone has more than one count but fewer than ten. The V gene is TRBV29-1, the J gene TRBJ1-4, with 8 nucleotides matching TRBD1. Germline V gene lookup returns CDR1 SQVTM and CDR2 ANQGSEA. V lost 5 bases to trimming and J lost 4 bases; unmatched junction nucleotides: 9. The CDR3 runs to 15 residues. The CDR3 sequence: CSVTRLQGVNEKLFF. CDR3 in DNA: TGCAGCGTTACACGATTACAGGGGGTTAATGAAAAACTGTTTTTT. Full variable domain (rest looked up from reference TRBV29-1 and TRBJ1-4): SAVISQKPSRDICQRGTSLTIQCQVDSQVTMMFWYRQQPGQSLTLIATANQGSEATYESGFVIDKFPISRPNLTFSTLTVSNMSPEDSSIYLCSVTRLQGVNEKLFFGSGTQLSVL.

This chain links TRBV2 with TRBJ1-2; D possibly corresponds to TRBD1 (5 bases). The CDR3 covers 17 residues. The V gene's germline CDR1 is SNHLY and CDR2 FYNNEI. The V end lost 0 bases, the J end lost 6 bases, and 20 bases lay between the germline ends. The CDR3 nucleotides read TGTGCCAGCAGTGAAGCGCTTCATGAGCGCGACAGAGATGGCTACACCTTC. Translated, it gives CASSEALHERDRDGYTF.